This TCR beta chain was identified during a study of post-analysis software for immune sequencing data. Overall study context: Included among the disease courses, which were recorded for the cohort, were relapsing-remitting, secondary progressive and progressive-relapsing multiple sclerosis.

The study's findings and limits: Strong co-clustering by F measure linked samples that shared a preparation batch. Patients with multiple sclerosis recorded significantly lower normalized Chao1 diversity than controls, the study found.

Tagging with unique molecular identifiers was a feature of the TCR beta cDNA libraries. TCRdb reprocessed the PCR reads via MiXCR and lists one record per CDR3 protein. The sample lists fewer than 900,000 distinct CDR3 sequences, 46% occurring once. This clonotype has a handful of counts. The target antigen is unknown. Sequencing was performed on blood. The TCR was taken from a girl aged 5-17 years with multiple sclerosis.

The CDR3 sequence is CASSQWGDRVYEQYF. The CDR3 DNA follows: TGTGCCAGCAGCCAATGGGGGGACAGGGTCTACGAGCAGTACTTC. The rearrangement joins TRBV2 to TRBJ2-7, with 9 bases identical to TRBD1. The CDR3 extends over 15 amino acids. CDR1 is SNHLY, CDR2 FYNNEI, per germline. After removal of 6 bases from V and 3 bases from J, the junction contained 9 bases not matched to a gene.